Listed here is a single TCR beta chain. The sample is drawn from a study of T cell responses to AZD1222 COVID-19 vaccine. Trimming took 3 bases from V and 5 from J, leaving 17 bases between them. Germline CDR1 is SGHKS and CDR2 is YYEKEE (reference sequence). The CDR3 runs 15 residues. Libraries were prepared by immunoSEQ multiplex PCR; TCRdb keeps only in-frame clonotypes and omits some of them. The sample holds about 110,000 clones, about 88% seen once. This clonotype was obtained from an adult in good health. The chain uses TRBV5-5 and TRBJ1-1, with a possible D match to TRBD1 (5 bases). The sequences come from peripheral blood, collected on day 0 of AZD1222 vaccination. CDR3 bases: TGTGCCAGCAGCTCCGGGACTCACGCGGGAACTGAAGCTTTCTTT. Encoded protein: CASSSGTHAGTEAFF.